This paragraph reports one T cell receptor beta chain. Antigen: not known. The data derive from a study of blood T cells in healthy people across ages. For the second PCR, which ran for 7 to 11 cycles, a sample-barcoded 5' primer and a J-beta primer mix were used. Via MiXCR, TCRdb re-called the 5' RACE reads, giving one row per CDR3 protein. Among fewer than 700,000 distinct CDR3 sequences listed, about 45% were seen once. Points from the study as a whole: What prevented conclusive comparison of naive and antigen-experienced cells was that PBMCs were unsorted. Naive T cell percentage showed a strong correlation with TCR beta diversity. Aged donors had fewer naive CD4+ cells and lower diversity than long-lived donors.

The CDR3 totals 16 residues. Each sample had at least 6.5 million PBMCs isolated. The chain carries TRBV21-1 and TRBJ2-1; the listed D gene, TRBD1, was not tested against the DNA. TRBV21-1 is marked as a pseudogene. This TCR was sampled from a man older than 75 in good health. The sequencing sample was made of blood. CDR3 in amino acids: CASSSGEGQGDGEQFF. In DNA form, the CDR3 reads TGTGCCAGCAGCTCTGGGGAGGGACAGGGCGACGGTGAGCAGTTCTTC.